This TCR beta chain is from a study of blood T cells in healthy people across ages. The CDR3 loop spans 15 amino acids. The germline CDR1 and CDR2 sequences are SGHAT and FQNNGV. The authors ran a second PCR of roughly 6 to 12 cycles using a sample-barcoded 5' primer and a J-beta primer mix. One entry per CDR3 protein results from TCRdb running MiXCR on the 5' RACE reads. The sample has fewer than 1,200,000 distinct CDR3 sequences; around 25% are singletons. This clonotype was seen more than once but under ten times. These same data were also listed under a study on T cells of mothers and their children. From that study: About 3.1 million TCR beta reads per child versus over 9 million per mother.

The rearrangement links TRBV11-2 to TRBJ2-5; 9 bases are shared with TRBD2. Matching the DNA end better, TRBJ2-1 makes the J call doubtful. The receptor comes from a girl aged 2 to 10 in good health. The sequenced sample consisted of blood. CDR3 DNA: TGTGCCAGCAGCTTAAGGGCTAGCGGGATATTCGAGCAGTTCTTC. Encoded protein: CASSLRASGIFEQFF.